Reported below is one T cell receptor beta chain. Its cognate antigen is unknown. The trim removed 1 base at V and 2 bases at J, leaving 5 bases unmatched. The CDR3 extends over 16 amino acids. Germline lookup yields CDR1 MNHNS and CDR2 SASEGT. The data were obtained in a study of cytomegalovirus exposure and HLA in healthy donors. General study points: The classifier reportedly diagnosed cytomegalovirus status with high sensitivity and specificity.

Measured with immunoSEQ multiplex PCR; TCRdb has only the in-frame clones, and not every one. This table has hundreds of thousands of clones, about nine tenths appearing once. The donors were part of the validation cohort, which consisted of approximately 110 subjects and was separate from the first cohort of around 620 subjects. The J gene is TRBJ2-1, the V gene TRBV6-1; 7 bases agree with TRBD1. This TCR came from a woman aged 18-29 years in good health and CMV-seronegative. What was sequenced was PBMCs. This CDR3 reads CASSEVQGDPYNEQFF. The CDR3 DNA sequence: TGTGCCAGCAGTGAAGTCCAGGGGGACCCCTACAATGAGCAGTTCTTC.